The 15 T cell receptor beta chains given below trace back to one sample, sequenced in a study of regulatory T cells in long-lasting Graves disease (dated by TCRdb to about 2021). Interpreted using the paper, the time point label stands for: persistent/refractory GD, antithyroid drugs over 5 years with positive TRAb. RNA was extracted from PBMCs in TRIzol for both TCR sequencing and RNA sequencing. The library was obtained by multiplex PCR. Sequencing was carried out with an Illumina HiSeq 4000. CDR3 regions were amplified by Arm-PCR with iRepertoire HTBI primers to construct TCR beta libraries. The public reads were reprocessed in TCRdb via fastp at Q25 and MiXCR, keeping in-frame beta chains. Each CDR3 protein appears once, grouped with its most common genes and DNA. The sample table holds fewer than 450,000 distinct CDR3 sequences, of which about 20% were seen once. The ten largest account for approximately 26% of the sample.

The starting material was peripheral blood mononuclear cells (PBMCs), obtained when the disease was refractory, from a patient treated with antithyroid drugs. These receptor sequences come from a female donor with Graves disease.

This clonotype was seen a few times. The chain links TRBV20-1 to TRBJ2-7; 7 nucleotides align to TRBD1. The CDR3 has 15 amino acids. Trimming cost V 2 bases and J 0 bases; bases outside gene matches: 7. CDR1 is DFQATT, CDR2 SNEGSKA, per germline (reference sequence). The CDR3 protein is CSARPPGQSSYEQYF. In DNA, the CDR3 is TGCAGTGCTAGACCCCCGGGACAGAGCTCCTACGAGCAGTACTTC.

This chain's CDR3 is CAALGSGETQYF. CDR3 DNA sequence: TGTGCCGCACTGGGCAGCGGGGAGACCCAGTACTTC. The chain links TRBV3-1 to TRBJ2-5; tentatively, D is TRBD2 (6 bases). The CDR3 runs 12 residues. Trimming cost V 11 bases and J 5 bases, with 15 bases left between them. Per the germline V gene, CDR1 is LGHDT and CDR2 is YNNKEL (reference sequence).

The rearrangement joins TRBV29-1 to TRBJ2-5; D uncertain. This CDR3 is built from 10 residues. Germline assignment: CDR1 SQVTM and CDR2 ANQGSEA. Trimming removed 6 bases from V and 5 bases from J, with 7 bases in between. The CDR3 region has the DNA TGCAGCGTAAGGACGGAGACCCAGTACTTC. Translated: CSVRTETQYF.

The V and J genes are TRBV12-3 or TRBV12-4 and TRBJ2-3; TRBD2 matches 10 bases. The CDR3 has 14 residues. J gave up 10 bases and V 3 bases, and 7 bases lay outside the gene matches. The CDR3, as DNA: TGTGCCAGCAGTTTTGGGCTAGCGGGAGCGCCGCAGTATTTT. This sequence encodes CASSFGLAGAPQYF.

This clonotype was recorded many times. The chain joins TRBV5-6 to TRBJ2-5; D gene ambiguous. The CDR3 is 14 residues long. Trimming pared 0 bases from V and 4 bases from J, leaving 10 bases between. CDR1 and CDR2 (germline): SGHDT, YYEEEE. CDR3 nucleotide sequence: TGTGCCAGCAGCTTGGGGGGATCCCCAGAGACCCAGTACTTC. Its protein is CASSLGGSPETQYF.

This clonotype was seen more than once but under ten times. The genes are TRBV5-5 and TRBJ1-4; D ambiguous. Trimming took off 0 bases at V and 8 bases at J, with 8 bases between the two ends. This CDR3 has 13 amino acids. CDR1 and CDR2 from the germline V gene are SGHKS and YYEKEE (reference sequence). CDR3 DNA sequence: TGTGCCAGCAGCTTGGTGGCAGTAGAAAAACTGTTTTTT. Residues: CASSLVAVEKLFF. Using reference TRBV5-5 and TRBJ1-4 for the parts outside the CDR3, the full variable domain is DAGVTQSPTHLIKTRGQQVTLRCSPISGHKSVSWYQQVLGQGPQFIFQYYEKEERGRGNFPDRFSARQFPNYSSELNVNALLLGDSALYLCASSLVAVEKLFFGSGTQLSVL.

Ten or more counts support this clonotype. The gene calls are TRBV7-2 and TRBJ2-7; TRBD2 aligns across 7 bases. V lost 5 bases to trimming and J lost 7 bases; unmatched junction nucleotides: 11. From germline, CDR1 is SGHTA and CDR2 FQGNSA. CDR3 length: 14 residues. The CDR3 DNA reads as TGTGCCAGCAGCCCAGCGGGAAGGTTTGGAGAGCAGTACTTC. This translates into CASSPAGRFGEQYF. The variable domain in full, completed from reference TRBV7-2 and TRBJ2-7, reads GAGVSQSPSNKVTEKGKDVELRCDPISGHTALYWYRQSLGQGLEFLIYFQGNSAPDKSGLPSDRFSAERTGGSVSTLTIQRTQQEDSAVYLCASSPAGRFGEQYFGPGTRLTVT.

This clonotype showed up just a few times. V is TRBV5-1 and J is TRBJ1-1; D may be TRBD1 (6 bases). The length of the CDR3 is 15 residues. Trimming removed 6 bases from V and 2 bases from J, with 17 bases in between. Germline V gene sequence: CDR1 SGHRS, CDR2 YFSETQ. The CDR3 DNA follows: TGCGCCAGCAACCCGGGACACCCGGTTAACACTGAAGCTTTCTTT. Protein sequence: CASNPGHPVNTEAFF.

The gene calls are TRBV25-1 and TRBJ2-3; D is perhaps TRBD1 (5 bases). The germline CDR1 and CDR2 sequences are MGHDK and SYGVNS. This CDR3 spans 15 amino acids. Trimming pared 1 base from V and 3 bases from J, leaving 11 bases between. CDR3 nucleotide sequence: TGTGCCAGCAGTGAATGGGTCAGGGCAACAGATACGCAGTATTTT. It specifies CASSEWVRATDTQYF.

In this sample, this clonotype turned up many times. The chain joins TRBV2 to TRBJ1-5, with a tentative D call TRBD1 (5 bases). The CDR3 runs 17 residues. V shed 7 bases and J shed 0 bases, with 19 bases lying between them. CDR1 and CDR2 (germline): SNHLY, FYNNEI. CDR3 region: CASMGAGHAYSNQPQHF. As DNA, the CDR3 is TGTGCCAGCATGGGCGCGGGGCACGCTTATAGCAATCAGCCCCAGCATTTT.

V gene TRBV5-1 combines with J gene TRBJ2-7, with D maybe TRBD1 (5 bases). V was cut by 4 bases and J by 12 bases, with 17 bases left in between. The CDR3 is made up of 12 amino acids. CDR1 is SGHRS, CDR2 YFSETQ, per germline. The CDR3 region is CASSVDSKGMYF. The CDR3 coding sequence is TGCGCCAGCAGCGTAGACAGTAAGGGGATGTACTTC.

The V gene is TRBV28, the J gene TRBJ2-1; 8 bases fit TRBD1. The germline V gene has CDR1 MDHEN and CDR2 SYDVKM. V lost 5 bases and J lost 10; bases outside the gene matches: 13. The CDR3 extends over 15 amino acids. CDR3 loop: CASSVRQGLLGEQFF. CDR3 sequence (DNA): TGTGCCAGCAGTGTCCGACAGGGGCTCTTAGGAGAGCAGTTCTTC. The full variable domain, rest sourced from reference TRBV28 and TRBJ2-1, is DVKVTQSSRYLVKRTGEKVFLECVQDMDHENMFWYRQDPGLGLRLIYFSYDVKMKEKGDIPEGYSVSREKKERFSLILESASTNQTSMYLCASSVRQGLLGEQFFGPGTRLTVL.

Worth noting for this clonotype: A far larger clone is one nucleotide away, so this likely arose from a read error. The CDR3 end shows no conserved phenylalanine or tryptophan, and so a read error is likely. V and J are TRBV7-9 and TRBJ2-7, with no clear D. CDR3 length: 12 amino acids. The V gene lost 5 bases and the J gene lost 1 base, with 6 bases spanning the gap. From germline, CDR1 is SEHNR and CDR2 FQNEAQ (reference sequence). CDR3 coding DNA: TGTGCCAGCAGCCGAACGTCCTACGAGCAGTACTGC. This codes for CASSRTSYEQYC.

This clonotype was seen a few times. The J gene is TRBJ2-7, the V gene TRBV5-1, with TRBD1 identical over 8 bases. From germline, CDR1 is SGHRS and CDR2 YFSETQ. V dropped 0 bases and J dropped 2; count of bases not matched to a gene: 4. The CDR3 totals 15 residues. The CDR3: CASSLANRGTYEQYF. The CDR3 region has the DNA TGCGCCAGCAGCTTGGCGAACAGGGGGACCTACGAGCAGTACTTC. The entire variable domain, with the rest obtained from reference TRBV5-1 and TRBJ2-7, is as follows: KAGVTQTPRYLIKTRGQQVTLSCSPISGHRSVSWYQQTPGQGLQFLFEYFSETQRNKGNFPGRFSGRQFSNSRSEMNVSTLELGDSALYLCASSLANRGTYEQYFGPGTRLTVT.

This clonotype was found many times. The gene calls are TRBV3-1 and TRBJ2-5; D is unresolved. The CDR3 extends over 15 amino acids. V shed 0 bases and J shed 3 bases, with 11 bases lying between them. Germline V lookup: CDR1 LGHDT, CDR2 YNNKEL (reference sequence). The CDR3 loop is CASSQDLVAEETQYF. The CDR3 DNA is TGTGCCAGCAGCCAAGATCTGGTGGCCGAAGAGACCCAGTACTTC.